This T cell receptor (beta chain) is drawn from a study of T cell repertoires in cytomegalovirus infection. In the study overall: Evidence of both CMV infection and a matching HLA type came from public TCR beta signatures.

TCRdb analysed the reads with MiXCR anew, one entry per CDR3 protein. Among 80,000 or so distinct CDR3 sequences listed, approximately 40% were seen once. In regard to this clonotype: As yet, its antigen is unknown.

V dropped 3 bases and J dropped 5 bases, with 11 bases sitting between them. This CDR3 has 14 residues. The source was CD8+ T cells from cultured PBMCs, collected from culture after CMV antigen stimulation. The rearrangement joins TRBV12-3 or TRBV12-4 to TRBJ1-5; D remains ambiguous. The receptor was derived from a human donor in good health (CMV status not recorded). Some clones in this sample may be carry-over from other donors' samples. Here the CDR3 reads CASSFSRYDQPQHF. CDR3 sequence (DNA): TGTGCCAGCAGTTTTAGCAGATATGATCAGCCCCAGCATTTT.